This TCR beta chain appears in the sequencing data of a study of beta chain features in type 1 diabetes. Study context: The study found patients and healthy donors alike in age, gender and cell yields.

Study-wide results and caveats: Researchers caution that PCR might favor shorter templates, equally among patients and controls. TCRB CDR3s were moderately but significantly shorter in Type 1 diabetes patients in all four CD4+ subsets.

Staining for CD45RO/CCR7/CD25/CD127/CD95/CD27 allowed sorting of CD4+ naive, central memory, regulatory and stem cell-like memory cells. Purity above 95% was achieved in all sorted populations. On this clone itself: Antigen: not known.

V lost 5 bases, J lost 5 bases, and 13 bases stayed unmatched. This CDR3 comprises 16 residues. From germline, CDR1 is KGHSH and CDR2 LQKENI. All of the isolated RNA was reverse transcribed, so expressed TCRB transcripts were sequenced. Using immunoSEQ multiplex PCR, the repertoire was profiled, and TCRdb retains in-frame clones only, with some absent. The profile shows hundreds of thousands of clones, over 10% of them singletons. This receptor was identified in a man younger than 30 with type 1 diabetes. V is TRBV18 and J is TRBJ1-1; the match to TRBD1 covers 8 bases. The sample taken for sequencing was naive CD4+ T cells from blood. In nucleotides, the CDR3 is TGTGCCAGCTCATCTTTAGGACAGGGAGAGGGGACTGAAGCTTTCTTT. It yields the protein CASSSLGQGEGTEAFF.